This T cell receptor beta chain comes out of a study of T cells in Graves' hyperthyroidism and ophthalmopathy. V shed 3 bases and J shed 10 bases, with 13 bases lying between them. The CDR3 extends over 14 amino acids. Per germline, CDR1 SNHLY and CDR2 FYNNEI. General study points: Most clonotypes expanded in the thyroid (above 0.001) were also present in blood.

This clonotype was counted a few times. Antigen specificity is unknown. RNA transcripts provided the source from which TCR beta CDR3 regions were amplified. The HTBI primer set served for first-round RT-PCR of the TCR CDR3. TCRdb reanalysed the multiplex PCR reads using MiXCR and keeps one entry per CDR3 protein. The table shows under 200,000 distinct CDR3 sequences, with about 9.4% occurring only once. The rearrangement links TRBV2 to TRBJ1-6, with a possible D match to TRBD1 (5 bases). The sequencing sample was made of blood. The receptor comes from a woman younger than 35 with Graves' hyperthyroidism that later progressed to Graves' ophthalmopathy. CDR3 in amino acids: CASSDNGGSSPLHF. The DNA of the CDR3 is TGTGCCAGCAGTGACAACGGGGGGAGCTCACCCCTCCACTTT. Full variable domain (outside the CDR3, taken from reference TRBV2 and TRBJ1-6): EPEVTQTPSHQVTQMGQEVILRCVPISNHLYFYWYRQILGQKVEFLVSFYNNEISEKSEIFDDQFSVERPDGSNFTLKIRSTKLEDSAMYFCASSDNGGSSPLHFGNGTRLTVT.